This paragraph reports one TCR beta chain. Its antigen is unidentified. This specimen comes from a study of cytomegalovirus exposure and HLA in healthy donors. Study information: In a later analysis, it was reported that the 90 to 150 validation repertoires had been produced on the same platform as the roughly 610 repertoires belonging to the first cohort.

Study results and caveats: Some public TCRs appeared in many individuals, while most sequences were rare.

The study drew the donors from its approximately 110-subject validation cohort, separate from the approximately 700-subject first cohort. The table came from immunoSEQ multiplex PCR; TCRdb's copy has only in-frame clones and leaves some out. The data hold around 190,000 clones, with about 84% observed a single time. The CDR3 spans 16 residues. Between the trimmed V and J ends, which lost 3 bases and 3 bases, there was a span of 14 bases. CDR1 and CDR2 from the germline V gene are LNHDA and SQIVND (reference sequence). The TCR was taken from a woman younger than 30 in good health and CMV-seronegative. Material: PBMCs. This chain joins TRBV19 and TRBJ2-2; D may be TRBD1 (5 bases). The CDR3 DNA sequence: TGTGCCAGTAGTATTGAAACGTCCAGGGACACCGGGGAGCTGTTTTTT. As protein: CASSIETSRDTGELFF. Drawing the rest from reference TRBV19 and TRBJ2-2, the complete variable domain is DGGITQSPKYLFRKEGQNVTLSCEQNLNHDAMYWYRQDPGQGLRLIYYSQIVNDFQKGDIAEGYSVSREKKESFPLTVTSAQKNPTAFYLCASSIETSRDTGELFFGEGSRLTVL.